The entry below gives a single TCR beta chain sequence along with its context. Its antigen is still unknown. Base quality data are lacking; no much larger clone is found one base away. This entry is derived from a study of blood T cell repertoires in COVID-19 (TCRdb year 2020). The study in broad terms: The collaborator samples originated in the United States, Italy and Spain and spanned the acute and convalescent phases of COVID-19. The material from the prospective study consisted of cDNA or gDNA derived from T cells, B-cell-depleted T cells, or PBMCs. Deeply sampled blood TCRbeta repertoires from subjects exposed to, actively infected with, or recovered from COVID-19 were included in the dataset. The repertoires were released in a freely available public database intended as a resource for research on the immune response to SARS-CoV-2. Samples came from the ongoing ImmuneRACE study (first 160 participants) plus 1,254 subjects from 6 global collaborators. Nearly every sample came with metadata listing a de-identified subject ID, COVID-19 status, age in years and sex. Where available, HLA class I and class II types were taken from metadata supplied by the sample provider and were not determined by assay-based typing. Summary of the overall study and its limitations: The amount of clinical and demographic metadata varied by source and participant and was provided uncurated.

TCRbeta CDR3 regions were amplified from genomic DNA using the immunoSEQ Assay, a bias-controlled multiplex PCR. As for how the authors treated the data: Within the assay, amplification of reference gene primers was used to estimate how many nucleated cells each sample contained. Sequence reads were collapsed and filtered to measure the absolute abundance of every unique TCRbeta CDR3 rearrangement. Productive Simpson clonality was computed per sample as the square root of Simpson's diversity index over productive rearrangements. This immuneACCESS table, as held by TCRdb, lists in-frame sequences with V and J called but not all clones. Of the missing ones, under half trace to an unresolved V gene in checked studies; the others have no known cause. D and trimming come from the DNA, and the V and J calls and clone size come from that table. This sample holds roughly 100,000 clones; about 87% were observed only once. The leading ten clones occupy 10% to 15% of the sample.

The germline V gene gives CDR1 as SGHVS and CDR2 as FQNEAQ. V is pruned by 5 bases and J by 1 base, leaving 8 bases of the junction without a gene match. The CDR3 numbers 15 residues from cysteine through phenylalanine. Only the CDR3 portion is preserved as DNA: 45 bases, with reading frame beginning at the first base. Whole blood was collected in K2EDTA tubes by collaborating institutions according to the institutions' own protocols. For TCRbeta analysis, collaborators shipped samples in one of three forms: frozen whole blood, isolated PBMCs, or DNA extracted from either of those sample types. The V and J segments used are TRBV7-8 and TRBJ2-7; TRBD1 matches 7 bases in the middle. The source material was peripheral blood. This clonotype was sampled from a human donor in a cohort sampled during active or convalescent COVID-19. Here is the DNA: TGTGCCAGCAGCACAACGACGGGACAGTCCTACGAGCAGTACTTC. Translated, this gives CASSTTTGQSYEQYF. The CDR3, completed at both ends by the reference TRBV7-8 and TRBJ2-7 genes, gives the full variable domain GAGVSQSPRYKVAKRGQDVALRCDPISGHVSLFWYQQALGQGPEFLTYFQNEAQLDKSGLPSDRFFAERPEGSVSTLKIQRTQQEDSAVYLCASSTTTGQSYEQYFGPGTRLTVT.